This TCR beta chain was recovered during a study of blood T cells in healthy people across ages. Regarding this clonotype: Its target is unknown.

Notes on the study in general: The diversity estimates, figures obtained from one million T cells, were considered underestimates.

This CDR3 has 15 residues. V lost 4 bases to trimming and J lost 5 bases; unmatched junction nucleotides: 8. Germline V gene data show CDR1 as SGDLS and CDR2 as YYNGEE. Next came a second PCR, run for about 6 to 11 cycles, which used a sample-barcoded 5' primer along with a J-beta primer mix. TCRdb processed the 5' RACE reads anew with MiXCR; each CDR3 protein has one entry. The sample has 900,000 to 950,000 distinct CDR3 sequences; about 28% are singletons. It was around 10 milliliters of peripheral blood that were drawn from each donor. These sequences were also reported in another study, on T cells of mothers and their children. That paper states: The authors detected no persistent microchimeric T cell clones.

The clonotype was recovered from a woman aged 40 to 50 in good health. The chain carries TRBV9 and TRBJ1-2, with TRBD1 matching 10 bases. The sequencing input was blood. Here the CDR3 reads CASSKTGTGEYGYTF. CDR3 in DNA: TGTGCCAGCAGCAAAACCGGGACAGGGGAATATGGCTACACCTTC.